Shown below are 7 T cell receptor beta chains from a single sample sequenced in a study of OX40 agonist ivuxolimab in advanced cancers. The protocol was immunoSEQ multiplex PCR, while the TCRdb copy is restricted to in-frame clones and leaves out a portion. Here the sample spans approximately 66,000 clones, 75% to 90% being singletons. The sample was CD4+ or CD8+ T cells sorted from blood, taken in a trial of the OX40 agonist ivuxolimab. The receptors come from an adult with an advanced solid tumor such as melanoma, head and neck, liver or kidney cancer.

Only a few counts were recorded for this clone. V is TRBV6-5 and J is TRBJ1-3; D is uncertain. The CDR3 spans 15 residues. V lost 7 bases and J lost 1, with 14 bases in between. The germline gives CDR1 MNHEY, CDR2 SVGAGI. CDR3 DNA sequence: TGTGCCAGCATCCCAAGCGGAACTTCTGGAAACACCATATATTTT. This translates into CASIPSGTSGNTIYF.

V usage is TRBV6-5 and J usage is TRBJ2-1; tentatively, D is TRBD2 (5 bases). Germline V CDR1 and CDR2: MNHEY, SVGAGI. Between the trimmed V and J ends, which lost 0 bases and 11 bases, there was a span of 14 bases. The CDR3 totals 14 residues. CDR3: CASSYSKKDFKQFF. CDR3 bases: TGTGCCAGCAGTTACTCGAAAAAGGACTTTAAGCAGTTCTTC.

The gene calls are TRBV19 and TRBJ2-1; D ambiguous. Germline lookup yields CDR1 LNHDA and CDR2 SQIVND (reference sequence). The CDR3 is 11 amino acids. Trimming removed 2 bases from V and 6 bases from J, with 2 bases in between. The CDR3, as DNA: TGTGCCAGTAGTATAATCAATGAGCAGTTCTTC. Protein sequence: CASSIINEQFF.

The genes are TRBV7-8 and TRBJ2-3; 8 nucleotides match TRBD1. The CDR3 contains 16 residues. CDR1 and CDR2 (germline): SGHVS, FQNEAQ. The junction had 13 bases not matched to a gene; V was cut back by 5 bases and J by 6 bases. CDR3 nucleotide sequence: TGTGCCAGCAGCCTGGACAGGGTGATAGAGGAGGATACGCAGTATTTT. It is translated as CASSLDRVIEEDTQYF.

This chain joins TRBV7-2 and TRBJ2-1; TRBD2 matches 7 bases. J was trimmed by 2 bases and V by 5 bases; bases with no gene match: 9. The germline V gene encodes CDR1 SGHTA and CDR2 FQGNSA. The CDR3 is made up of 16 amino acids. The CDR3 nucleotides read TGTGCCAGCAGCCCGGGGGGTAGGGCCCCCTACAATGAGCAGTTCTTC. Translation gives CASSPGGRAPYNEQFF.

The chain combines TRBV19 with TRBJ2-3, with 12 bases lining up with TRBD2. Unmatched junction bases numbered 6, after V lost 8 bases and J lost 3 bases. CDR3 length equals 15 residues. Germline values: CDR1 LNHDA, CDR2 SQIVND (reference sequence). This CDR3 is CASRALAGGTDTQYF. The CDR3 DNA reads as TGTGCCAGTCGAGCCCTAGCGGGGGGGACAGATACGCAGTATTTT.

The chain uses TRBV21-1 and TRBJ2-7; no DNA check was done on the table's D call, TRBD2. TRBV21-1 is a recognized pseudogene. CDR3 length: 11 residues. For the CDR3, the DNA is TGTGCCAGCGAGGGTGGCTACGAGCAGTACTTC. Its protein is CASEGGYEQYF.